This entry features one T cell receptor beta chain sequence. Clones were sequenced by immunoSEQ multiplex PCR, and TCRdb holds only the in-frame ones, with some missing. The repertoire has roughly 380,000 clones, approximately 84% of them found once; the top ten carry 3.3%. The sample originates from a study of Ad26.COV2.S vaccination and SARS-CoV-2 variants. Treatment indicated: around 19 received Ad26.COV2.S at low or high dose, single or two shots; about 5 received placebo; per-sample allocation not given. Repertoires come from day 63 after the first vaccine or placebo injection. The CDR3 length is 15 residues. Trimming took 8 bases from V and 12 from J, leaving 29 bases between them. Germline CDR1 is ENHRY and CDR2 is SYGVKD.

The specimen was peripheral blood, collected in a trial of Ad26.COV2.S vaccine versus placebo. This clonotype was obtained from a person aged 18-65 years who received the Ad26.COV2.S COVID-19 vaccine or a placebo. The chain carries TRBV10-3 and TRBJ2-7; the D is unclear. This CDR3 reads CAISPFDVSPAVVYF. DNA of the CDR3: TGTGCCATCTCACCATTTGACGTATCCCCCGCGGTTGTGTACTTC.